This TCR beta chain was captured in a study of long-term antiretroviral therapy in people with HIV. Study-wide context: The oldest samples precede the 2015 immediate-ART recommendation by about a decade. Study-level points and caveats: ART-treated samples gained diversity yet remained below transplant donor controls. Possibly under older ART regimens, blood was drawn between about 2004 and 2018.

As for this clone: Its target is unknown.

There are 19 residues in the CDR3. From germline, CDR1 is SGHRS and CDR2 YFSETQ. The ends lost 2 bases at V and 5 bases at J; junction bases unmatched: 18. A v3.0 immunoSEQ assay was performed at survey level. Measured with immunoSEQ multiplex PCR; TCRdb has only the in-frame clones, and not every one. The sample lists some 20,000 clones, more than 65% occurring once. Participants living with HIV all received treatment in the United States. The chain uses TRBV5-1 and TRBJ2-5; 10 bases agree with TRBD2. The source of this sequence is a man aged 35-49 years with HIV. Sequenced material: unsorted PBMCs, taken around 2.5 years after starting antiretroviral therapy. The CDR3 coding sequence is TGCGCCAGCAGCTTCCCGTTCCCTGCTTCACTAGCGGGGTCGGAGACCCAGTACTTC. It yields the protein CASSFPFPASLAGSETQYF. Drawing the rest from reference TRBV5-1 and TRBJ2-5, the complete variable domain is KAGVTQTPRYLIKTRGQQVTLSCSPISGHRSVSWYQQTPGQGLQFLFEYFSETQRNKGNFPGRFSGRQFSNSRSEMNVSTLELGDSALYLCASSFPFPASLAGSETQYFGPGTRLLVL.